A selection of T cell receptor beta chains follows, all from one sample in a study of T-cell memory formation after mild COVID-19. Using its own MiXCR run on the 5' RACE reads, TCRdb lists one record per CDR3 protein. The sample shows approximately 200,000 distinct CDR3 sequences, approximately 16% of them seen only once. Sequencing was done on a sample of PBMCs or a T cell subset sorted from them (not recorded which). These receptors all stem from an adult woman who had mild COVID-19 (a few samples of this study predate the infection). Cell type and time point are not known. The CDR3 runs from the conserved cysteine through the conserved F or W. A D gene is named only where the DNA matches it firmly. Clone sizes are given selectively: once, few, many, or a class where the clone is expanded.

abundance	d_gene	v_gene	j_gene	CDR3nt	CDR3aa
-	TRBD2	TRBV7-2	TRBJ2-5	TGTGCCAGCAGCTTAAGCGGGGGGGCCACCCAAGAGACCCAGTACTTC	CASSLSGGATQETQYF
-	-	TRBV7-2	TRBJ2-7	TGTGCCAGCAGCTTAGAGTCCGGGCCGGGTTACGAGCAGTACTTC	CASSLESGPGYEQYF
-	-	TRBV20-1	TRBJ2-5	TGCAGTGCTAGGGGGCGGCCCCCTTTCCAAGAGACCCAGTACTTC	CSARGRPPFQETQYF
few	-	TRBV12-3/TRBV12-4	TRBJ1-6	TGTGCCAGCAGTTTACGGCATTCACCCCTCCACTTT	CASSLRHSPLHF
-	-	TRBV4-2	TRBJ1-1	TGTGCCAGCGGAACTGTCCCGAACACTGAAGCTTTCTTT	CASGTVPNTEAFF
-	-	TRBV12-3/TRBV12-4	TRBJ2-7	TGTGCCAGCAGTTTGGACGGGGTCAACTACGAGCAGTACTTC	CASSLDGVNYEQYF
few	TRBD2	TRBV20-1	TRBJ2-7	TGCAGTGCTAGAGCTAGCGGACGATACGAGCAGTACTTC	CSARASGRYEQYF
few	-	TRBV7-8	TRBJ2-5	TGTGCCAGCAGCTTAGTAGACTTAGGGACCCAGTACTTC	CASSLVDLGTQYF
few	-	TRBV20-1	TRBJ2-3	TGCAGTGCTAGTCACAGGGTGGATGTTTCAGATACGCAGTATTTT	CSASHRVDVSDTQYF
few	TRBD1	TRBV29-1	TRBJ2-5	TGCAGCGGTGGGACAGTCCCACAAGAGACCCAGTACTTC	CSGGTVPQETQYF
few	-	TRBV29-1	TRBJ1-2	TGCAGCGTTGGGGCCTCGGGGGGAGGCTACACCTTC	CSVGASGGGYTF
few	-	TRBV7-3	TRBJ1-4	TGTGCCAGCAGCTTAGGGGGCGGGGAAAAACTGTTTTTT	CASSLGGGEKLFF
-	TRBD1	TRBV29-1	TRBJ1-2	TGCAGCGTTGTCACCAGGGGGAACTATGGCTACACCTTC	CSVVTRGNYGYTF
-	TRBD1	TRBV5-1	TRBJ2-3	TGCGCCAGCAGCGCGGGACAGGGTGGGGCAGATACGCAGTATTTT	CASSAGQGGADTQYF
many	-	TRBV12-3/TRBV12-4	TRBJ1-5	TGTGCCAGCAGTCCTGACGGTTATAGCAATCAGCCCCAGCATTTT	CASSPDGYSNQPQHF
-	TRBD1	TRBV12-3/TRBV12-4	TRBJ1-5	TGTGCCAGCAGTTCGGACAGGGTGAATCAGCCCCAGCATTTT	CASSSDRVNQPQHF
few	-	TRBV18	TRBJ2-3	TGTGCCAGCTCATCACACCAAGGGACAGATACGCAGTATTTT	CASSSHQGTDTQYF
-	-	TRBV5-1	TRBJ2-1	TGCGCCAGCAGCTTCGGCCTTGACGGGTACAATGAGCAGTTCTTC	CASSFGLDGYNEQFF